Below, 5 T cell receptor beta chains from the same sample are listed, as sequenced in a study of glioma-infiltrating T cells (dated by TCRdb to about 2016). TCRdb shows the sequencer as Illumina MiSeq. TCR alpha and beta CDR3 regions were amplified with the iRepertoire nested amplicon-rescue multiplex PCR (arm-PCR) platform from RNA. TCRdb reprocessed the public reads (quality trimming at Q25 with fastp, clone calling with MiXCR) and kept in-frame beta chains. For every CDR3 protein sequence, its rows merge into one entry that carries the most common genes and DNA. Across this sample there are under 150,000 distinct CDR3 sequences, with around a quarter seen only once. 27% of the sample lies in the top ten. Material for sequencing was glioma tissue, nonneoplastic brain tissue, or PBMCs (not recorded which). The receptor set was obtained from a human donor with low-grade glioma or glioblastoma, undergoing nonglioma brain surgery, or in good health (not recorded which).

V gene TRBV7-2 combines with J gene TRBJ2-1, with a weak D call TRBD2 (5 bases). Germline lookup yields CDR1 SGHTA and CDR2 FQGNSA. CDR3 length: 17 residues. V lost 5 bases and J 0 bases, leaving 17 bases between the germline ends. As DNA, the CDR3 is TGTGCCAGCAGCGCCGCCCCGGCGGGCTCCTCCTACAATGAGCAGTTCTTC. It yields the protein CASSAAPAGSSYNEQFF. Together with reference TRBV7-2 and TRBJ2-1, the CDR3 gives the full variable domain: GAGVSQSPSNKVTEKGKDVELRCDPISGHTALYWYRQSLGQGLEFLIYFQGNSAPDKSGLPSDRFSAERTGGSVSTLTIQRTQQEDSAVYLCASSAAPAGSSYNEQFFGPGTRLTVL.

The V and J genes are TRBV18 and TRBJ1-5; 11 nucleotides line up with TRBD1. Germline V gene data show CDR1 as KGHSH and CDR2 as LQKENI. The V and J ends lost 5 bases and 7 bases, in that order; junction bases with no gene match: 7. This CDR3 has 15 residues. The CDR3 nucleotides read TGTGCCAGCTCAGGACAGGGGGCGAGGGGACAGCCCCAGCATTTT. This sequence encodes CASSGQGARGQPQHF.

Comment on this clonotype: This may be a read error, as it is one base from a much larger clone. The J gene is TRBJ2-5, the V gene TRBV7-2, with 9 bases matching TRBD2. The CDR3 sequence is 13 residues long. CDR1 and CDR2 (germline): SGHTA, FQGNSA. CDR3: CASSSRLAETKYF. CDR3 sequence (DNA): TGTGCCAGCAGCTCAAGACTAGCGGAGACCAAGTACTTC. The entire variable domain, with the rest obtained from reference TRBV7-2 and TRBJ2-5, is as follows: GAGVSQSPSNKVTEKGKDVELRCDPISGHTALYWYRQSLGQGLEFLIYFQGNSAPDKSGLPSDRFSAERTGGSVSTLTIQRTQQEDSAVYLCASSSRLAETKYFGPGTRLLVL.

This clonotype was recorded at least ten times. The J gene is TRBJ2-3, the V gene TRBV27; D is uncertain. The CDR3 is 11 residues long. The ends were cut back, 1 base at V and 7 bases at J, with 3 bases in the middle. CDR1 and CDR2 (germline): MNHEY, SMNVEV (reference sequence). CDR3 sequence reads: CASSLYNTQYF. DNA of the CDR3: TGTGCCAGCAGTTTATACAATACGCAGTATTTT.

The table lists this clonotype with a few counts. The rearrangement uses TRBV28 and TRBJ2-7; D is undetermined. Germline V CDR1 and CDR2: MDHEN, SYDVKM. This CDR3 has 15 amino acids. V lost 3 bases, J lost 4 bases, and 16 bases lay in between. This CDR3 is CASSFGKHGDYEQYV. DNA of the CDR3: TGTGCCAGCAGTTTTGGGAAACATGGGGATTACGAGCAGTACGTC.